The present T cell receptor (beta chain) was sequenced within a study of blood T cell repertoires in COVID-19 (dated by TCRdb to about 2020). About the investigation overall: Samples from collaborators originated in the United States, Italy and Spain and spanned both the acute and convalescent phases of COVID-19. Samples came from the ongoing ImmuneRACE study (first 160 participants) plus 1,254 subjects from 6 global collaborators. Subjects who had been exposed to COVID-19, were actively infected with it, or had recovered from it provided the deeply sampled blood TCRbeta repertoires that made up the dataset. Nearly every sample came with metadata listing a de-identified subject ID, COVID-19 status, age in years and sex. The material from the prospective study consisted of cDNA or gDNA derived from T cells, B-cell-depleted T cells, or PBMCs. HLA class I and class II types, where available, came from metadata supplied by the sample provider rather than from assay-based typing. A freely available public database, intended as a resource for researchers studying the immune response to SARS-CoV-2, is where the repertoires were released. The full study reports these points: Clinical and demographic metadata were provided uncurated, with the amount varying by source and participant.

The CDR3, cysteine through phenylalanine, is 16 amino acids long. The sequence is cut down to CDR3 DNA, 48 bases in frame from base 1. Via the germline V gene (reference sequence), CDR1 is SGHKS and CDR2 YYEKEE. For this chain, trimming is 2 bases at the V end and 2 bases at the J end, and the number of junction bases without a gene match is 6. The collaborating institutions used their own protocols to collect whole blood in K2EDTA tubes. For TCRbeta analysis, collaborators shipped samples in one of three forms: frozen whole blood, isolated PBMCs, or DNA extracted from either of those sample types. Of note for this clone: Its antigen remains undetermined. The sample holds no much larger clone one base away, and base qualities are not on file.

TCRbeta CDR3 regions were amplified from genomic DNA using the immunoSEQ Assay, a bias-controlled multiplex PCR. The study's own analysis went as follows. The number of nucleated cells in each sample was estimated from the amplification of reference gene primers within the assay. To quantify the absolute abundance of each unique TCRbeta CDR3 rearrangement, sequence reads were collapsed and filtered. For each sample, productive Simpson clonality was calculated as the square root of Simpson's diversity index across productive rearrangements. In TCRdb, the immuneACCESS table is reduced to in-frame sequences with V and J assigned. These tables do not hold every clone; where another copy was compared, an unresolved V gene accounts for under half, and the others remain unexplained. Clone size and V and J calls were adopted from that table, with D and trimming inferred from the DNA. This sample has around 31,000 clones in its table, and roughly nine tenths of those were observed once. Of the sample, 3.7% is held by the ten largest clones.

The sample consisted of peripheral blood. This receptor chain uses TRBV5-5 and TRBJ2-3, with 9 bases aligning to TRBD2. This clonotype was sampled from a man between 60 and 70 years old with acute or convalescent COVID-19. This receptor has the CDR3 CASSFGSGSNTDTQYF. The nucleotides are TGTGCCAGCAGCTTCGGTAGCGGGAGTAACACAGATACGCAGTATTTT.